A single sample is the source of the 13 T cell receptor beta chains below, sequenced in a study of T cells after posttransplantation cyclophosphamide. Assay: immunoSEQ multiplex PCR; the TCRdb copy retains only in-frame clones and omits some. The data contain roughly 4,900 clones, approximately 73% of them singletons. Controls had myeloablative marrow grafts with methotrexate and calcineurin inhibitor, sampled at 1 year. The sequencing here drew on PBMCs, taken around 320 days after allogeneic stem cell transplant with calcineurin inhibitor and methotrexate. The source is a female patient in her forties or fifties who received an allogeneic stem cell transplant from an unrelated donor, was CMV-positive, and had acute and chronic GVHD. The T cells may come from the graft donor.

The V call is TRBV19, the J call TRBJ2-7; D may be TRBD1 (5 bases). The CDR3 is 14 amino acids. The germline CDR1 and CDR2 sequences are LNHDA and SQIVND (reference sequence). Trimming left V 7 bases short and J 3 bases short, with 16 bases between. The CDR3 nucleotides are TGTGCCAGTACCAAGGACAATTCTGGCTACGAGCAGTACTTC. This gives the protein CASTKDNSGYEQYF.

This clone has a single count. This chain connects TRBV7-9 to TRBJ2-1; 12 bases are a match to TRBD2. Losses at the gene ends were 3 bases for V and 9 bases for J; bases not matched to a gene: 6. Germline V gene data show CDR1 as SEHNR and CDR2 as FQNEAQ (reference sequence). The CDR3 contains 15 residues. CDR3 DNA: TGTGCCAGCAGCTTCCGGACTAGCGGGGATGGTGAGCAGTTCTTC. This encodes CASSFRTSGDGEQFF. The whole variable domain, filled in from reference TRBV7-9 and TRBJ2-1, reads DTGVSQNPRHKITKRGQNVTFRCDPISEHNRLYWYRQTLGQGPEFLTYFQNEAQLEKSRLLSDRFSAERPKGSFSTLEIQRTEQGDSAMYLCASSFRTSGDGEQFFGPGTRLTVL.

The V gene is TRBV9, the J gene TRBJ1-6, with unresolved D. The CDR3 extends over 15 amino acids. V dropped 0 bases and J dropped 7 bases, with 11 bases sitting between them. In germline, CDR1 is SGDLS, CDR2 YYNGEE. CDR3 protein: CASSVGGSGNSPLHF. CDR3 nucleotide sequence: TGTGCCAGCAGCGTAGGAGGGTCGGGGAATTCACCCCTCCACTTT.

By share, this clone counts as medium-sized (0.01 to 0.1%). The V gene is TRBV4-1, the J gene TRBJ1-5; D remains unclear. The CDR3 covers 15 residues. Germline V gene data show CDR1 as MGHRA and CDR2 as YSYEKL. Trimming shortened V by 0 bases and J by 0 bases, and 6 bases separated the two germline ends. CDR3 nucleotides: TGCGCCAGCAGCCAAGATGGGAGTAGCAATCAGCCCCAGCATTTT. Protein sequence: CASSQDGSSNQPQHF.

The chain carries TRBV6-1 and TRBJ2-3; D is unresolved. Looked up from germline, CDR1 is MNHNS and CDR2 is SASEGT. V lost 4 bases to trimming and J lost 1 base, with 12 bases between them. The CDR3 length is 15 residues. The CDR3 sequence: CASSASRVRTDTQYF. CDR3 nucleotide sequence: TGTGCCAGCAGTGCCTCCCGGGTTCGCACAGATACGCAGTATTTT.

The V and J genes are TRBV2 and TRBJ2-5; 9 bases map to TRBD2. Germline values: CDR1 SNHLY, CDR2 FYNNEI. The CDR3 totals 15 residues. J lost 4 bases, V lost 6 bases, and 9 bases had no gene match. The CDR3 protein is CASRLAGPSLETQYF. The CDR3 DNA sequence: TGTGCCAGCAGGCTAGCGGGGCCTTCCTTAGAGACCCAGTACTTC.

This clone has a single count. This sequence joins TRBV27 and TRBJ2-3, with TRBD2 as a possible D gene (6 bases). The germline CDR1 and CDR2 sequences are MNHEY and SMNVEV (reference sequence). The ends were cut back, 7 bases at V and 7 bases at J, with 24 bases in the middle. This CDR3 has 16 residues. The CDR3 DNA follows: TGTGCCAGCAACATCAACCGGGACTCGGGGCCACATACGCAGTATTTT. Translating gives CASNINRDSGPHTQYF.

The chain recombines TRBV19 with TRBJ1-1; D unclear. Germline CDR1 and CDR2: LNHDA and SQIVND (reference sequence). CDR3 length: 15 residues. V was pared by 1 base and J by 4 bases, with 13 bases between. CDR3 in amino acids: CASSIVSGSGTEAFF. The CDR3 DNA follows: TGTGCCAGTAGTATAGTCTCGGGGAGTGGCACTGAAGCTTTCTTT. The full variable domain, in which reference TRBV19 and TRBJ1-1 provide the parts outside the CDR3, is DGGITQSPKYLFRKEGQNVTLSCEQNLNHDAMYWYRQDPGQGLRLIYYSQIVNDFQKGDIAEGYSVSREKKESFPLTVTSAQKNPTAFYLCASSIVSGSGTEAFFGQGTRLTVV.

This clone was found a few times. CDR3 region: CASRPQTGKNTEAFF. Here the CDR3 DNA reads TGTGCCAGCAGACCGCAGACAGGGAAAAACACTGAAGCTTTCTTT. The V gene is TRBV5-4, the J gene TRBJ1-1, with TRBD1 identical over 7 bases. Germline CDR1 SGHNT, CDR2 YYREEE (reference sequence). The CDR3 sequence is 15 residues long. V shed 5 bases and J 2 bases; nucleotides not matched to a gene: 9.

The rearrangement uses TRBV19 and TRBJ1-2; 11 bases are a match to TRBD1. The J segment lost 5 bases and the V segment lost 6 bases, leaving 8 bases of the junction unmatched. Germline V CDR1 and CDR2: LNHDA, SQIVND (reference sequence). The CDR3 has 15 amino acids. In DNA, the CDR3 is TGTGCCAGTAGAATCGGGGACAGGGGGGTTTATGGCTACACCTTC. This translates into CASRIGDRGVYGYTF.

This clone has more than one count but fewer than ten. This sequence joins TRBV4-1 and TRBJ1-5, with TRBD1 identical over 7 bases. CDR3 length equals 16 residues. Looked up from germline, CDR1 is MGHRA and CDR2 is YSYEKL. Trimming cost V 0 bases and J 4 bases; bases outside gene matches: 6. The CDR3 reads CASSQELTGPNQPQHF. In DNA, the CDR3 is TGCGCCAGCAGCCAAGAGTTGACAGGGCCGAATCAGCCCCAGCATTTT.

The rearrangement links TRBV11-2 to TRBJ2-3; 8 bases are a match to TRBD1. CDR1 and CDR2 (germline): SGHAT, FQNNGV. CDR3 length: 16 residues. V trimming: 5 bases; J trimming: 0 bases; junction bases outside the gene matches: 7. CDR3 protein: CASSRNRGSSTDTQYF. The CDR3 coding sequence is TGTGCCAGCAGCCGCAACAGGGGGTCTAGCACAGATACGCAGTATTTT. Using reference TRBV11-2 and TRBJ2-3 for the parts outside the CDR3, the full variable domain is EAGVAQSPRYKIIEKRQSVAFWCNPISGHATLYWYQQILGQGPKLLIQFQNNGVVDDSQLPKDRFSAERLKGVDSTLKIQPAKLEDSAVYLCASSRNRGSSTDTQYFGPGTRLTVL.

V usage is TRBV4-2 and J usage is TRBJ1-1; the D is unclear. V was shortened by 5 bases and J by 5 bases, with 6 bases between the two germline ends. Germline assignment: CDR1 LGHNA and CDR2 YNFKEQ. The CDR3 sequence is 11 residues long. DNA for the CDR3: TGTGCCAGCAGCTACAGTACTGAAGCTTTCTTT. This codes for CASSYSTEAFF.